These 18 T cell receptor beta chains originate from one sample sequenced in a study of blood T cell repertoires in COVID-19. Repertoires were generated with immunoSEQ multiplex PCR, while TCRdb's copy carries only in-frame clones and drops some. Among tens of thousands of clones, 80% to 90% were seen once, and the ten largest hold over 9.5%. The sequencing sample was made of peripheral blood. The receptors were gathered from a human donor with active COVID-19. The donor label of this sample is uncertain.

The chain has TRBV7-9 and TRBJ2-5, with 7 positions matching TRBD2. The CDR3 covers 17 residues. V lost 6 bases, J lost 4 bases, and 17 bases stayed unmatched. The germline CDR1 and CDR2 sequences are SEHNR and FQNEAQ (reference sequence). As DNA, the CDR3 is TGTGCCAGCAGGGCCGGTGGAGCGGGGTACCCGTCAGAGACCCAGTACTTC. It translates to CASRAGGAGYPSETQYF.

This clone has a single count. This chain links TRBV2 with TRBJ1-5, with TRBD1 identical over 10 bases. The CDR3 covers 14 residues. Germline V gene lookup returns CDR1 SNHLY and CDR2 FYNNEI. The trim removed 6 bases at V and 5 bases at J, leaving 4 bases unmatched. In DNA form, the CDR3 reads TGTGCCAGCAGCGTGGGACAGGGGTATCAGCCCCAGCATTTT. It codes for CASSVGQGYQPQHF. The entire variable domain, with the rest obtained from reference TRBV2 and TRBJ1-5, is as follows: EPEVTQTPSHQVTQMGQEVILRCVPISNHLYFYWYRQILGQKVEFLVSFYNNEISEKSEIFDDQFSVERPDGSNFTLKIRSTKLEDSAMYFCASSVGQGYQPQHFGDGTRLSIL.

This chain uses TRBV15 with TRBJ1-3; D is ambiguous. The CDR3 is made up of 15 amino acids. V was pared by 0 bases and J by 3 bases, with 9 bases between. CDR1 is LNHNV and CDR2 is YYDKDF in the germline V gene (reference sequence). The chain's CDR3 is CATSRDLAIGNTIYF. In DNA, the CDR3 is TGTGCCACCAGCAGAGATCTGGCAATTGGAAACACCATATATTTT.

For the CDR3, the DNA is TGTGCCAGCATCACCGGGTCGACCCGAGACGAGCAGTACTTC. This translates into CASITGSTRDEQYF. J is TRBJ2-7 and V is TRBV6-5, with D unclear. Germline CDR1 reads MNHEY; CDR2 reads SVGAGI. Trimming took off 7 bases at V and 5 bases at J, with 18 bases between the two ends. The CDR3 consists of 14 residues.

V gene TRBV4-2 combines with J gene TRBJ1-4; D remains unclear. V was cut by 0 bases and J by 7 bases, with 3 bases left in between. The CDR3 extends over 12 amino acids. Germline values: CDR1 LGHNA, CDR2 YNFKEQ. CDR3 region: CASSQDREKLFF. As DNA, the CDR3 is TGTGCCAGCAGCCAAGATCGTGAAAAACTGTTTTTT.

The chain uses TRBV7-2 and TRBJ2-3; 10 positions match TRBD2. The ends lost 2 bases at V and 5 bases at J; junction bases unmatched: 4. CDR1 is SGHTA and CDR2 is FQGNSA in the germline V gene. The CDR3 spans 15 residues. CDR3 DNA sequence: TGTGCCAGCAGCTTAAGCGGGGGGGAGGGAGATACGCAGTATTTT. Translated, it gives CASSLSGGEGDTQYF.

This rearrangement joins TRBV23-1 to TRBJ2-7; D is unclear. TRBV23-1 is marked as an open reading frame, function uncertain. This CDR3 spans 15 amino acids. Trimming took 4 bases from V and 0 from J, leaving 13 bases between them. Here the CDR3 DNA reads TGCGCCAGCAGTCGTTGGCGGATAAACTCCTACGAGCAGTACTTC. It codes for CASSRWRINSYEQYF.

The V call is TRBV18, the J call TRBJ2-1; 10 positions match TRBD2. This CDR3 region has 18 residues. The V gene end was trimmed by 1 base and the J gene end by 0 bases; junction bases not matched to a gene: 6. The germline V gene encodes CDR1 KGHSH and CDR2 LQKENI. The CDR3: CASSPQREGRGSYNEQFF. Written as DNA, the CDR3 is TGTGCCAGCTCACCACAGCGGGAGGGCCGGGGCTCCTACAATGAGCAGTTCTTC.

V and J are TRBV18 and TRBJ2-7, with a weak D call TRBD1 (6 bases). The V end was cut by 5 bases, the J end by 7 bases, with 15 bases between. The CDR3 totals 13 residues. CDR1 and CDR2 from the germline V gene are KGHSH and LQKENI. The CDR3 region is CASSSMDRREQYF. The CDR3 bases are TGTGCCAGCTCATCTATGGACAGACGGGAGCAGTACTTC. The full variable domain, completed using reference TRBV18 and TRBJ2-7, is NAGVMQNPRHLVRRRGQEARLRCSPMKGHSHVYWYRQLPEEGLKFMVYLQKENIIDESGMPKERFSAEFPKEGPSILRIQQVVRGDSAAYFCASSSMDRREQYFGPGTRLTVT.

V usage is TRBV28 and J usage is TRBJ2-7, with a possible D match to TRBD2 (6 bases). CDR3 size: 12 residues. Germline V CDR1 and CDR2: MDHEN, SYDVKM. Trimming shortened V by 8 bases and J by 3 bases, and 11 bases separated the two germline ends. For the CDR3, the DNA is TGTGCCAGCCGGCTAGCGCGCTACGAGCAGTACTTC. This codes for CASRLARYEQYF.

This clone came up once. This sequence joins TRBV28 and TRBJ2-2, with 8 bases that match TRBD1. The CDR3 runs 14 residues. V shed 9 bases, J shed 7 bases, and the junction held 10 bases outside the gene matches. From germline, CDR1 is MDHEN and CDR2 SYDVKM. Written as DNA, the CDR3 is TGTGCCAGTTGCCCAGGGGGCATCTGCGGGGAGCTGTTTTTT. Translating gives CASCPGGICGELFF.

The J gene is TRBJ1-1, the V gene TRBV27; 8 bases are shared with TRBD1. Trimming cost V 0 bases and J 1 base; bases outside gene matches: 1. Germline V CDR1 and CDR2: MNHEY, SMNVEV (reference sequence). The CDR3 consists of 15 residues. CDR3: CASSLSGTGNTEAFF. DNA of the CDR3: TGTGCCAGCAGTTTATCGGGGACAGGGAACACTGAAGCTTTCTTT.

The gene calls are TRBV12-3 or TRBV12-4 and TRBJ1-1, with unresolved D. Trimming took 7 bases from V and 2 from J, leaving 11 bases between them. This CDR3 comprises 13 residues. The CDR3 is CASIRVPNTEAFF. In DNA, the CDR3 is TGTGCCAGCATCCGGGTTCCAAACACTGAAGCTTTCTTT.

The chain has TRBV29-1 and TRBJ1-3; TRBD1 matches at 7 bases. CDR3 length: 14 residues. Germline CDR1 and CDR2: SQVTM and ANQGSEA. The CDR3 sequence is CSPEAGGSGNTIYF. In nucleotides, the CDR3 is TGCAGTCCGGAGGCAGGGGGGTCTGGAAACACCATATATTTT. The variable domain in full, completed from reference TRBV29-1 and TRBJ1-3, reads SAVISQKPSRDICQRGTSLTIQCQVDSQVTMMFWYRQQPGQSLTLIATANQGSEATYESGFVIDKFPISRPNLTFSTLTVSNMSPEDSSIYLCSPEAGGSGNTIYFGEGSWLTVV.

V and J are TRBV3-1 (or the pseudogene TRBV3-2) and TRBJ2-4; 9 bases match TRBD1. CDR3 length: 14 amino acids. Per the germline V gene, CDR1 is LGHDT and CDR2 is YNNKEL (reference sequence). With V trimmed by 4 bases and J by 8 bases, 6 bases remained unmatched. As DNA, the CDR3 is TGTGCCAGCAGCCTACAGGGGGCGCCGGACATTCAGTACTTC. Its protein product is CASSLQGAPDIQYF.

The gene calls are TRBV7-6 and TRBJ2-5; a possible D gene is TRBD2 (6 bases). The CDR3 consists of 16 residues. Germline loops: CDR1 SGHVS, CDR2 FNYEAQ. Trimming left V 5 bases short and J 2 bases short, with 18 bases between. The CDR3 DNA follows: TGTGCCAGCAGCCCCGGGGACTCCCGGTGGCAAGAGACCCAGTACTTC. Amino acids: CASSPGDSRWQETQYF.

A few counts support this clone. The CDR3 sequence: CASSQDLRYRANNSPLHF. Written as DNA, the CDR3 is TGCGCCAGCAGCCAAGATTTAAGATACAGGGCTAATAATTCACCCCTCCACTTT. This chain links TRBV4-1 with TRBJ1-6; possibly TRBD1 for D (6 bases). The CDR3 sequence is 18 residues long. Germline CDR1 reads MGHRA; CDR2 reads YSYEKL. V lost 0 bases and J lost 5, with 17 bases in between.

CDR3 nucleotides: TGTGCCAGCAGCCATCAGGGTGCAAACACCATATATTTT. Residues: CASSHQGANTIYF. This sequence joins TRBV5-8 and TRBJ1-3; maybe TRBD1 (5 bases). Deletions cut 4 bases from V and 6 bases from J, with 11 bases between. Looked up from germline, CDR1 is SGHTS and CDR2 is YDEGEE. The CDR3 contains 13 residues. The full variable domain, rest sourced from reference TRBV5-8 and TRBJ1-3, is EAGVTQSPTHLIKTRGQQATLRCSPISGHTSVYWYQQALGLGLQFLLWYDEGEERNRGNFPPRFSGRQFPNYSSELNVNALELEDSALYLCASSHQGANTIYFGEGSWLTVV.